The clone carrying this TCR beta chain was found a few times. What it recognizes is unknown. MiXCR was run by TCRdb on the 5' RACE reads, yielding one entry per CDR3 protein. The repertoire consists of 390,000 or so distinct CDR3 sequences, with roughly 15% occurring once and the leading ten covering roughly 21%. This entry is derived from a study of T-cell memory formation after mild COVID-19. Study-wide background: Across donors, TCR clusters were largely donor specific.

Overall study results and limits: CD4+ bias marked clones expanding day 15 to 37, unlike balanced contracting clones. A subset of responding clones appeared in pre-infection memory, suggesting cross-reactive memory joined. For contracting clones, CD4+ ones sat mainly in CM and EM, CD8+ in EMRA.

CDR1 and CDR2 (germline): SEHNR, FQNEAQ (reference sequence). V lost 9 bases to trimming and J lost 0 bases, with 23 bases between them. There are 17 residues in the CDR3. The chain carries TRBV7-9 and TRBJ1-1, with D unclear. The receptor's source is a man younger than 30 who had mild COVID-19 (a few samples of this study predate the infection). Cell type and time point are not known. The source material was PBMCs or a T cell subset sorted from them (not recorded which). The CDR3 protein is CASRTPLGFGMNTEAFF. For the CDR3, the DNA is TGTGCCAGTCGAACTCCACTGGGGTTTGGAATGAACACTGAAGCTTTCTTT.